The rows below give T cell receptor beta chains drawn from one sample of a study of blood T cell repertoires in COVID-19. Measured with immunoSEQ multiplex PCR; TCRdb has only the in-frame clones, and not every one. The sample yields about 66,000 clones, roughly 84% seen once. The source material was peripheral blood. The receptor source for this set is a man aged 70 or older with acute or convalescent COVID-19. The CDR3 runs from the conserved cysteine through the conserved F or W. The order of the fields is V gene, D gene, J gene, clone size, CDR3 DNA, CDR3 protein. D genes are given only for firm matches. The size entry is marked missing in some rows and otherwise reads once, few, many or a size class.

V: TRBV21-1
D: NA
J: TRBJ2-1
size: NA
DNA: TGTGCCAGCAGCAAAGCAGTCAGGTCCTCCTACAATGAGCAGTTCTTC
CDR3: CASSKAVRSSYNEQFF

V: TRBV5-1
D: NA
J: TRBJ2-2
size: NA
DNA: TGCGCCAGCAGCTTGACGCCGTTGGACACCCCGAACACCGGGGAGCTGTTTTTT
CDR3: CASSLTPLDTPNTGELFF

V: TRBV3-1/TRBV3-2
D: NA
J: TRBJ2-2
size: NA
DNA: TGTGCCAGCAGCCCCGGCTGGGCCGGCGGGGAGCTGTTTTTT
CDR3: CASSPGWAGGELFF

V: TRBV28
D: TRBD1
J: TRBJ2-5
size: NA
DNA: TGTGCCAGCAGTTCGGGACAGCAAGAGACCCAGTACTTC
CDR3: CASSSGQQETQYF

V: TRBV28
D: TRBD2
J: TRBJ2-2
size: NA
DNA: TGTGCCAGCAGTTGGACGGGGGGAACCGGGGAGCTGTTTTTT
CDR3: CASSWTGGTGELFF

V: TRBV28
D: NA
J: TRBJ1-5
size: NA
DNA: TGTGCCAGCAGTTACCGGCGGGATCGGCCCCAGCATTTT
CDR3: CASSYRRDRPQHF

V: TRBV18
D: NA
J: TRBJ2-3
size: NA
DNA: TGTGCCAGCGCTGGAGGTGGGACAGATACGCAGTATTTT
CDR3: CASAGGGTDTQYF

V: TRBV7-2
D: TRBD1
J: TRBJ2-5
size: NA
DNA: TGTGCCAGCAGCTTCCGACAGGGGTCCCAAGAGACCCAGTACTTC
CDR3: CASSFRQGSQETQYF

V: TRBV7-3
D: NA
J: TRBJ1-5
size: NA
DNA: TGTGCCAGCAGCCTAGAGCCGGGTCAGCCCCAGCATTTT
CDR3: CASSLEPGQPQHF

V: TRBV4-1
D: TRBD1
J: TRBJ2-3
size: NA
DNA: TGCGCCAGCAGCCAAAAGAGGGGGCTGGCGGTGGACACAGATACGCAGTATTTT
CDR3: CASSQKRGLAVDTDTQYF

V: TRBV3-1/TRBV3-2
D: TRBD1
J: TRBJ1-2
size: NA
DNA: TGTGCCACCACTCCCACCGGGACAGGGTCCTATGGCTACACCTTC
CDR3: CATTPTGTGSYGYTF

V: TRBV6-2/TRBV6-3
D: TRBD2
J: TRBJ2-7
size: once
DNA: TGTGCCAGCAGTCCGATCTCGATAGCGGGGGTGATCTCCTACGAGCAGTACTTC
CDR3: CASSPISIAGVISYEQYF

V: TRBV4-3
D: NA
J: TRBJ1-5
size: NA
DNA: TGCGCCAGCAGCCAAGATCGGGGGCAGCCCCAGCATTTT
CDR3: CASSQDRGQPQHF

V: TRBV19
D: TRBD1
J: TRBJ2-5
size: NA
DNA: TGTGCCAGTAGTATCCGACAGGGGGGGTACGAGACCCAGTACTTC
CDR3: CASSIRQGGYETQYF

V: TRBV4-3
D: TRBD1
J: TRBJ2-2
size: NA
DNA: TGCGCCAGCAGCCCTCAGACAGGGGGGAGACTTTACATCGGGGAGCTGTTTTTT
CDR3: CASSPQTGGRLYIGELFF

V: TRBV10-3
D: NA
J: TRBJ1-4
size: NA
DNA: TGTGCCATCAGCCAACGGGGGAATGAAAAACTGTTTTTT
CDR3: CAISQRGNEKLFF

V: TRBV29-1
D: TRBD2
J: TRBJ2-7
size: NA
DNA: TGCAGCGTTGAGTGGGCCGGACTAGCGGACTACGAGCAGTACTTC
CDR3: CSVEWAGLADYEQYF

V: TRBV29-1
D: NA
J: TRBJ2-7
size: NA
DNA: TGCAGCGTTGAATCGGGGAACTCCTACGAGCAGTACTTC
CDR3: CSVESGNSYEQYF

V: TRBV12-3/TRBV12-4
D: NA
J: TRBJ1-5
size: NA
DNA: TGTGCCAGCCAGCGGACAGCGAATCAGCCCCAGCATTTT
CDR3: CASQRTANQPQHF

V: TRBV10-1
D: NA
J: TRBJ1-3
size: NA
DNA: TGCGCCAGCGGAACAGGACACTCTGGAAACACCATATATTTT
CDR3: CASGTGHSGNTIYF

V: TRBV29-1
D: NA
J: TRBJ1-3
size: NA
DNA: TGCAGCGTTCGGACAAGCTCTGGAAACACCATATATTTT
CDR3: CSVRTSSGNTIYF

V: TRBV29-1
D: NA
J: TRBJ2-2
size: NA
DNA: TGCAGCGGAGGTGGGGGCTCCGCGAACACCGGGGAGCTGTTTTTT
CDR3: CSGGGGSANTGELFF

V: TRBV12-1
D: NA
J: TRBJ1-2
size: NA
DNA: TGTGCCAGCCGGCCCTCCCCTTGGGAGGGATTAAGTGGTTATGGCTACACCTTC
CDR3: CASRPSPWEGLSGYGYTF

V: TRBV11-3
D: TRBD1
J: TRBJ1-1
size: NA
DNA: TGTGCCAGCAGCTTAGGCCTAGACAGGGGCTGGCGATACACTGAAGCTTTCTTT
CDR3: CASSLGLDRGWRYTEAFF

V: TRBV10-3
D: NA
J: TRBJ2-4
size: NA
DNA: TGTGCCATCAGTGAACGAGGTACACTAGCCAAAAACATTCAGTACTTC
CDR3: CAISERGTLAKNIQYF

V: TRBV4-1
D: NA
J: TRBJ1-5
size: NA
DNA: TGCGCCAGCGGGGACCGGACAGATCAGCCCCAGCATTTT
CDR3: CASGDRTDQPQHF